Below are 31 T cell receptor beta chains sequenced from a single sample in a study of spatial heterogeneity in lung cancer (dated by TCRdb to the late 2010s). The sample's time point label, in plain terms: sample taken at primary tumor resection. Libraries were constructed by 5' RACE. For sequencing, a NextSeq 500 was employed. The public reads were reprocessed in TCRdb via fastp at Q25 and MiXCR, keeping in-frame beta chains. Entries are consolidated by CDR3 protein sequence, retaining the most common genes and DNA. This sample lists about 23,000 distinct CDR3 sequences; roughly 4.7% were detected once. Jointly, the top ten make up less than 5.5% of the sample. Sequencing used PBMCs, obtained at surgery. The receptor source for this set is a male donor with early-stage non-small cell lung cancer.

Many counts were recorded for this clonotype. The gene calls are TRBV12-3 or TRBV12-4 and TRBJ2-1; TRBD2 matches 8 bases. This CDR3 comprises 18 residues. With 2 bases clipped from V and 3 bases from J, the junction kept 12 bases outside the gene matches. CDR3 sequence: CASSLSPAAGLGYNEQFF. CDR3 coding DNA: TGTGCCAGCAGTTTATCCCCCGCCGCGGGACTAGGCTACAATGAGCAGTTCTTC.

This clonotype was picked up many times. V is TRBV6-2 or TRBV6-3 and J is TRBJ2-5, with a tentative D call TRBD2 (5 bases). Trimming pared 8 bases from V and 7 bases from J, leaving 5 bases between. Germline CDR1 and CDR2: MNHEY and SVGEGT. There are 9 residues in the CDR3. DNA of the CDR3: TGTGCCAGCGCGGGGACCCAGTACTTC. This codes for CASAGTQYF.

The table lists this clonotype with a few counts. This chain connects TRBV20-1 to TRBJ2-5; weak D call: TRBD2 (5 bases). The CDR3 extends over 14 amino acids. Germline V gene lookup returns CDR1 DFQATT and CDR2 SNEGSKA (reference sequence). The V end lost 0 bases, the J end lost 4 bases, and 12 bases lay between the germline ends. CDR3 in amino acids: CSARDGSSSETQYF. As DNA, the CDR3 is TGCAGTGCTAGAGATGGGAGTAGCTCAGAGACCCAGTACTTC.

At least ten counts were recorded for this clonotype. The chain couples TRBV5-1 to TRBJ1-1; possible D gene TRBD1, 5 bases. Germline CDR1 reads SGHRS; CDR2 reads YFSETQ. This CDR3 contains 14 residues. Trimming took off 4 bases at V and 0 bases at J, with 10 bases between the two ends. The CDR3 region has the DNA TGCGCCAGCAGCACAACAGGAATGAACACTGAAGCTTTCTTT. Its protein is CASSTTGMNTEAFF.

This clonotype appeared many times. V usage is TRBV29-1 and J usage is TRBJ1-2, with D possibly TRBD1 on 5 matching bases. The CDR3 runs to 14 residues. V lost 7 bases and J lost 1, with 16 bases in between. Germline V CDR1 and CDR2: SQVTM, ANQGSEA. Written as DNA, the CDR3 is TGCAGCGCTCCGACGGGACCGGTTAACTATGGCTACACCTTC. The encoded protein is CSAPTGPVNYGYTF.

In its sample, this clonotype was seen many times. Relative to the germline gene, one junction end is altered; a read error may explain this. The chain has TRBV5-5 and TRBJ1-6; perhaps TRBD1 as D (5 bases). This CDR3 has 15 amino acids. Germline-derived CDR1 and CDR2 are SGHKS and YYEKEE (reference sequence). CDR3 nucleotides: TGTGCCAGCAGATTCCGGGACTCCAATAATTCACCCCTCCACTTT. Its protein product is CASRFRDSNNSPLHF.

This clonotype was seen at least ten times. V is TRBV12-3 or TRBV12-4 and J is TRBJ2-1; maybe TRBD2 (5 bases). V gave up 3 bases and J gave up 2 bases, with 8 bases separating them. The CDR3 loop spans 14 amino acids. This CDR3 reads CASSLRVTYNEQFF. The CDR3 coding sequence is TGTGCCAGCAGTTTGCGGGTGACCTACAATGAGCAGTTCTTC.

This clonotype showed up many times. The V and J genes are TRBV28 and TRBJ2-1, with a weak D call TRBD1 (6 bases). The CDR3 has 14 amino acids. Germline V gives CDR1 MDHEN, CDR2 SYDVKM. V was cut by 6 bases and J by 6 bases, with 15 bases left in between. The CDR3 DNA reads TGTGCCAGCAGGAGTACAGGGTTTATCAATGAGCAGTTCTTC. It codes for CASRSTGFINEQFF.

This clonotype occurred many times. The germline gene is not matched at one end of the junction; a read error may be the cause. V is TRBV6-6 and J is TRBJ2-7; 9 nucleotides agree with TRBD1. This CDR3 spans 14 amino acids. Germline CDR1 and CDR2: MNHNY and SVGAGI (reference sequence). Written as DNA, the CDR3 is TGTGCCAGCAATACGGGACAGGGCTCCCACGAGCAGTACTTC. It is translated as CASNTGQGSHEQYF.

This clonotype was seen repeatedly, ten times or more. The chain recombines TRBV28 with TRBJ1-2; D remains unclear. CDR1 is MDHEN and CDR2 is SYDVKM in the germline V gene. Trimming left V 6 bases short and J 7 bases short, with 9 bases between. The CDR3 extends over 11 amino acids. The CDR3 nucleotides read TGTGCCAGCAGCGCAAATCCTGGCTACACCTTC. This translates into CASSANPGYTF.

This clonotype was seen at least ten times. The rearrangement uses TRBV6-5 and TRBJ2-2; TRBD2 matches 11 bases. V lost 5 bases and J lost 11; bases outside the gene matches: 10. The germline V gene has CDR1 MNHEY and CDR2 SVGAGI. The CDR3 sequence is 15 residues long. The CDR3 is CASSRGTSGRLELFF. The CDR3 nucleotides are TGTGCCAGCAGTAGGGGAACTAGCGGGAGACTCGAGCTGTTTTTT.

In its sample, this clonotype was seen many times. The chain joins TRBV7-9 to TRBJ2-7; 12 positions match TRBD1. With V trimmed by 4 bases and J by 5 bases, 12 bases remained unmatched. The length of the CDR3 is 17 residues. Germline V lookup: CDR1 SEHNR, CDR2 FQNEAQ (reference sequence). This chain's CDR3 is CASSWAPGQGAGNEQYF. The CDR3, as DNA: TGTGCCAGCAGCTGGGCCCCGGGACAGGGGGCTGGAAACGAGCAGTACTTC.

By sample fraction, this clonotype is medium-sized. The chain combines TRBV9 with TRBJ1-5; D is uncertain. V was shortened by 4 bases and J by 0 bases, with 11 bases between the two germline ends. CDR3 length equals 15 residues. Germline loops: CDR1 SGDLS, CDR2 YYNGEE. The CDR3 DNA follows: TGTGCCAGCAGCCCCACCCCGGTTAGCAATCAGCCCCAGCATTTT. It translates to CASSPTPVSNQPQHF.

The chain has TRBV19 and TRBJ1-1; no definite D call. Trimming removed 0 bases from V and 7 bases from J, with 15 bases in between. Germline V gene data show CDR1 as LNHDA and CDR2 as SQIVND (reference sequence). This CDR3 has 15 amino acids. CDR3 nucleotide sequence: TGTGCCAGTAGTATAGATCGGACCGGGAGCCTTGAAGCTTTCTTT. It yields the protein CASSIDRTGSLEAFF.

The CDR3 coding sequence is TGTGCCAGCAGTTACCCTGAGGAATGGTCCACTGAAGCTTTCTTT. This translates into CASSYPEEWSTEAFF. The rearrangement uses TRBV6-2 or TRBV6-3 and TRBJ1-1; no clear D. CDR3 size: 15 residues. In germline, CDR1 is MNHEY, CDR2 SVGEGT. Deletions cut 2 bases from V and 4 bases from J, with 14 bases between.

This clonotype was seen ten or more times. The V gene is TRBV19, the J gene TRBJ1-2; 7 positions match TRBD1. The germline V gene encodes CDR1 LNHDA and CDR2 SQIVND (reference sequence). The CDR3 runs 16 residues. The junction had 10 bases not matched to a gene; V was cut back by 4 bases and J by 2 bases. Written as DNA, the CDR3 is TGTGCCAGTAGTACGGGACTGGGACAGCTGAACTATGGCTACACCTTC. This gives the protein CASSTGLGQLNYGYTF.

The chain has TRBV6-5 and TRBJ2-1, with 7 bases lining up with TRBD2. Trimming removed 0 bases from V and 15 bases from J; junction bases left unmatched: 5. The CDR3 sequence is 12 residues long. In germline, CDR1 is MNHEY, CDR2 SVGAGI. This CDR3 is CASSYSTGLLFF. The CDR3 coding sequence is TGTGCCAGCAGTTACTCAACGGGACTACTGTTCTTC.

This clonotype was picked up a small number of times. CDR3 sequence reads: CAAGQGLVNTEAFF. In DNA, the CDR3 is TGTGCAGCAGGACAGGGGTTGGTGAACACTGAAGCTTTCTTT. The chain couples TRBV12-3 or TRBV12-4 to TRBJ1-1; the match to TRBD1 covers 9 bases. The CDR3 has 14 amino acids.

This clonotype was seen at least ten times. CDR3 residues: CASSERQGVGNEQFF. CDR3 sequence (DNA): TGTGCCAGCAGTGAGAGACAGGGAGTCGGTAATGAGCAGTTCTTC. This chain links TRBV2 with TRBJ2-1; 7 bases are shared with TRBD1. Germline loops: CDR1 SNHLY, CDR2 FYNNEI. CDR3 length: 15 residues. Unmatched junction bases numbered 9, after V lost 3 bases and J lost 7 bases.

This clonotype was observed at least ten times. The genes are TRBV3-1 and TRBJ1-5, with 7 nucleotides matching TRBD1. Germline V gene data show CDR1 as LGHDT and CDR2 as YNNKEL (reference sequence). The ends lost 0 bases at V and 7 bases at J; junction bases unmatched: 12. The CDR3 runs to 17 residues. CDR3 sequence reads: CASSQDWPTGVRQPQHF. CDR3 in DNA: TGTGCCAGCAGCCAAGATTGGCCAACAGGGGTAAGGCAGCCCCAGCATTTT. The full variable domain, in which reference TRBV3-1 and TRBJ1-5 provide the parts outside the CDR3, is DTAVSQTPKYLVTQMGNDKSIKCEQNLGHDTMYWYKQDSKKFLKIMFSYNNKELIINETVPNRFSPKSPDKAHLNLHINSLELGDSAVYFCASSQDWPTGVRQPQHFGDGTRLSIL.

This clonotype was counted ten times or more. The V and J genes are TRBV7-3 and TRBJ2-3; D possibly corresponds to TRBD1 (6 bases). This CDR3 region has 12 residues. Germline V gives CDR1 SGHTA, CDR2 FQGTGA. Trimming shortened V by 5 bases and J by 14 bases, and 17 bases separated the two germline ends. The CDR3 here is CASSGPDSVVYF. CDR3 nucleotides: TGTGCCAGCAGCGGCCCGGACAGTGTTGTGTATTTT.

This clonotype occurred many times. The chain uses TRBV7-9 and TRBJ2-3, with a weak D call TRBD2 (5 bases). The V gene's germline CDR1 is SEHNR and CDR2 FQNEAQ (reference sequence). The CDR3 runs 16 residues. The V end lost 2 bases, the J end lost 1 base, and 13 bases lay between the germline ends. Written as DNA, the CDR3 is TGTGCCAGCAGCTTACCCTACCGGGGAGGCACAGATACGCAGTATTTT. Translating it yields CASSLPYRGGTDTQYF.

This clonotype showed up many times. This chain connects TRBV12-3 or TRBV12-4 to TRBJ2-3; TRBD1 matches 8 bases. J lost 5 bases, V lost 6 bases, and 13 bases had no gene match. The CDR3 covers 16 residues. CDR3: CASSQPWTGTVDTQYF. DNA of the CDR3: TGTGCCAGCAGCCAACCCTGGACAGGGACTGTAGATACGCAGTATTTT.

This clonotype was counted many times. V gene TRBV20-1 combines with J gene TRBJ2-2; D perhaps matches TRBD1 (5 bases). CDR3 length: 15 amino acids. V lost 1 base to trimming and J lost 3 bases, with 12 bases between them. The germline V gene has CDR1 DFQATT and CDR2 SNEGSKA (reference sequence). The CDR3 coding sequence is TGCAGTGCTAGAGGGGAAGGGGTCGACACCGGGGAGCTGTTTTTT. This translates into CSARGEGVDTGELFF.

The sample holds many counts of this clonotype. The gene calls are TRBV18 and TRBJ2-5, with TRBD1 matching 9 bases. The germline V gene has CDR1 KGHSH and CDR2 LQKENI. The CDR3 has 14 residues. The trim removed 6 bases at V and 3 bases at J, leaving 5 bases unmatched. Here the CDR3 reads CASSTGQGKETQYF. CDR3 DNA sequence: TGTGCCAGCTCGACGGGACAGGGCAAAGAGACCCAGTACTTC.

This clonotype showed up many times. This rearrangement joins TRBV7-3 to TRBJ2-5, with D perhaps assigned TRBD1 or TRBD2 (5 bases each). CDR1 SGHTA and CDR2 FQGTGA come from the germline V gene. The germline V and J ends were trimmed by 2 bases and 2 bases, with 12 bases remaining between them. This CDR3 region has 15 residues. CDR3 in DNA: TGTGCCAGCAGCTTAGCCTCGGGACGACAAGAGACCCAGTACTTC. Residues: CASSLASGRQETQYF.

This clonotype showed up many times. The V gene is TRBV6-1, the J gene TRBJ1-4; tentative D call: TRBD1 (5 bases). This CDR3 has 12 amino acids. The V end was cut by 4 bases, the J end by 12 bases, with 12 bases between. The germline V gene has CDR1 MNHNS and CDR2 SASEGT. Here the CDR3 reads CASSAGSRELFF. The CDR3 nucleotides read TGTGCCAGCAGTGCAGGGAGCAGGGAACTGTTTTTT.

This clonotype came up many times. V gene TRBV12-3 or TRBV12-4 combines with J gene TRBJ1-2; D not certain. The CDR3 loop spans 14 amino acids. The V and J ends lost 1 base and 0 bases respectively, with 6 bases between them. For the CDR3, the DNA is TGTGCCAGCAGTTTAGGGCCGACTAACTATGGCTACACCTTC. Its translation: CASSLGPTNYGYTF.

This clonotype was counted many times. V gene TRBV12-3 or TRBV12-4 combines with J gene TRBJ1-2; 7 bases line up with TRBD1. CDR3 length equals 15 residues. V gave up 7 bases and J gave up 5 bases; unmatched junction bases: 13. CDR3 loop: CASTSGGPQLYGYTF. The CDR3 DNA follows: TGTGCCAGCACCTCAGGGGGGCCTCAACTTTATGGCTACACCTTC.

This clonotype was observed at least ten times. This rearrangement joins TRBV6-9 to TRBJ1-1; perhaps TRBD1 as D (5 bases). Deletions cut 6 bases from V and 4 bases from J, with 15 bases between. The CDR3 spans 14 residues. Germline V gives CDR1 MNHGY, CDR2 SVAAGI. CDR3 amino acids: CASRGGEGSTEAFF. The CDR3 nucleotides read TGTGCCAGCAGAGGAGGGGAGGGGAGCACTGAAGCTTTCTTT.

This clonotype was counted at least ten times. The chain is built from TRBV11-2 and TRBJ2-5; perhaps TRBD2 as D (6 bases). This CDR3 region has 13 residues. V lost 3 bases to trimming and J lost 3 bases, with 8 bases between them. CDR1 and CDR2 (germline): SGHAT, FQNNGV. For the CDR3, the DNA is TGTGCCAGCAGCTTTTGGGGGGAAGAGACCCAGTACTTC. Translation: CASSFWGEETQYF.